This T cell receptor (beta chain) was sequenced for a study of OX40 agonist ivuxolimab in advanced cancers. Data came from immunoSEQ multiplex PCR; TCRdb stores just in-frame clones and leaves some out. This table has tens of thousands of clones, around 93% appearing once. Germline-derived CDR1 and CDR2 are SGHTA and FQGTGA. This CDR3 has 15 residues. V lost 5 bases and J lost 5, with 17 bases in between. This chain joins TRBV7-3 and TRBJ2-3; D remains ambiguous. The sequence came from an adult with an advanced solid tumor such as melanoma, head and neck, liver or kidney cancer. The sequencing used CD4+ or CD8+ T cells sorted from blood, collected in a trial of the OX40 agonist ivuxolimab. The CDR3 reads CASSPQTGVGDTQYF. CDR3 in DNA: TGTGCCAGCAGCCCTCAAACTGGGGTCGGAGATACGCAGTATTTT.